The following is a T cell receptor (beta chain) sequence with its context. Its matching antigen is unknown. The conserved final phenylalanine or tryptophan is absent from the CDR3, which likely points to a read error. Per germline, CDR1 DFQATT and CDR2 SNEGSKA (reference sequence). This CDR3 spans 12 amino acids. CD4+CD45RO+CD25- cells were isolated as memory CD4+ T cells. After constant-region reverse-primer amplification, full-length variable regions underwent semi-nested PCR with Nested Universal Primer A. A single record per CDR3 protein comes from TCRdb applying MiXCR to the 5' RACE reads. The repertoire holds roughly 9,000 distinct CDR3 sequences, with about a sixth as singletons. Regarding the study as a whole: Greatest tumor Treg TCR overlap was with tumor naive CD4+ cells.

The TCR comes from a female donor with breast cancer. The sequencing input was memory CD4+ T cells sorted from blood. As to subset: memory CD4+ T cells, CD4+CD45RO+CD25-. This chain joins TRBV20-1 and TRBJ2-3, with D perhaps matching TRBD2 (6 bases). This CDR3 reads CSARGGWDTQYS. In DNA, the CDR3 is TGCAGCGCTAGAGGAGGGTGGGATACGCAGTATTCT.